This record covers a single T cell receptor beta chain. The sample comes from a study of human T cells and chemical hapten exposure. Overall study: Patch tests containing 0.01% DPC, applied to the upper back, were read at 6 days.

The sample's time point: patch test 1, 2 weeks after DPC sensitization. As for treatment: therapeutic diphenylcyclopropenone sensitization with weekly scalp DPC. Within the library, unique molecular identifiers were attached to each individual cDNA molecule. A single record per CDR3 protein comes from TCRdb applying MiXCR to the RACE reads. This sample has 100,000 or so distinct CDR3 sequences, with roughly a tenth found just once. Germline CDR1 is SGDLS and CDR2 is YYNGEE. Trimming at V came to 4 bases and at J to 6 bases, leaving 9 bases not matched to a gene. The CDR3 is made up of 16 amino acids. The clonotype originates from a middle-aged man with alopecia areata. Some clones in this sample may be carry-over from other donors' samples. The starting material was whole blood, obtained in connection with sensitization to the hapten diphenylcyclopropenone (DPC). The V and J genes are TRBV9 and TRBJ2-2, with 10 nucleotides matching TRBD2. The CDR3 spells CASSSSGTSVPGELFF. The DNA of the CDR3 is TGTGCCAGCAGCTCATCCGGGACTAGCGTACCCGGGGAGCTGTTTTTT.